This TCR beta chain was found in a study of post-analysis software for immune sequencing data. On the study more broadly: The disease courses covered relapsing-remitting, secondary progressive and progressive-relapsing multiple sclerosis. Regarding the study as a whole: There was significantly lower normalized Chao1 diversity in multiple sclerosis patients than in controls. Samples from one preparation batch, clustered by F measure, grouped strongly together. Four to six TRBV segments appeared more often in patients than in controls, and TRBV5-6, TRBV5-1 and TRBV20-1 were among these.

Unique molecular identifiers were carried by the TCR beta cDNA libraries. The T cell input of roughly 1 to 11 million gave around 540,000 cDNA molecules. TCRdb itself ran the PCR reads through MiXCR, one entry per CDR3 protein. The sample yields around 400,000 distinct CDR3 sequences, about a third seen once. This clonotype was observed a few times. The antigen is unknown. The CDR3 is made up of 13 amino acids. The germline gives CDR1 SGHTA, CDR2 FQGTGA. Trimming left V 0 bases short and J 1 base short, with 3 bases between. The chain links TRBV7-3 to TRBJ1-1; D call uncertain. The sequenced material came from blood. This clonotype was obtained from a girl between 5 and 17 years old with multiple sclerosis. CDR3 residues: CASSLTWNTEAFF. The CDR3 DNA is TGTGCCAGCAGCTTAACCTGGAACACTGAAGCTTTCTTT.